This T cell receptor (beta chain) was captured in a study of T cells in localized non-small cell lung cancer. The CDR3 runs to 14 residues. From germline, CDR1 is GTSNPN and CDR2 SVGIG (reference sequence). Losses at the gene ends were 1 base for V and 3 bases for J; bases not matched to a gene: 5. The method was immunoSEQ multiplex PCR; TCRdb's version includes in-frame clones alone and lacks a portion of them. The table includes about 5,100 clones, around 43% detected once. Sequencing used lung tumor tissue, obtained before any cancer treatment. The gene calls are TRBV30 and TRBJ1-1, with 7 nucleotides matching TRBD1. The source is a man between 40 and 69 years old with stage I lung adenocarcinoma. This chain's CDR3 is CAWSGAGGYTEAFF. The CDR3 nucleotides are TGTGCCTGGAGTGGGGCAGGGGGTTACACTGAAGCTTTCTTT. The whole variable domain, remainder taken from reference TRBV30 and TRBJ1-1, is SQTIHQWPATLVQPVGSPLSLECTVEGTSNPNLYWYRQAAGRGLQLLFYSVGIGQISSEVPQNLSASRPQDRQFILSSKKLLLSDSGFYLCAWSGAGGYTEAFFGQGTRLTVV.